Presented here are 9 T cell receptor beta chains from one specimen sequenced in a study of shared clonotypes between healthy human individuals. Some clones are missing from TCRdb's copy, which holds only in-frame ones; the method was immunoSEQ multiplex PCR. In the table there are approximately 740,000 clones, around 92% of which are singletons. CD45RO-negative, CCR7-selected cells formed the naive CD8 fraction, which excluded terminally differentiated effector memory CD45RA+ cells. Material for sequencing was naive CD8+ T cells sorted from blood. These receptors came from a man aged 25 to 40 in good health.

The CDR3 sequence is CASRSGQLYEQYF. For the CDR3, the DNA is TGCGCCAGCAGGTCGGGACAGCTCTACGAGCAGTACTTC. J is TRBJ2-7 and V is TRBV10-2; the match to TRBD1 covers 7 bases. Germline-derived CDR1 and CDR2 are WSHSY and SAAADI. The CDR3 sequence is 13 residues long. V trimming: 6 bases; J trimming: 3 bases; junction bases outside the gene matches: 5.

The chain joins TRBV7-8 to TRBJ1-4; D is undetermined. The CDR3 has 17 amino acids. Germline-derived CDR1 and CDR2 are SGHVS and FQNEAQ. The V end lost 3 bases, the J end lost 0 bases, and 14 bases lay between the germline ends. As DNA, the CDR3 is TGTGCCAGCAGCTTCGGATATAACTTTGCAACTAATGAAAAACTGTTTTTT. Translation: CASSFGYNFATNEKLFF.

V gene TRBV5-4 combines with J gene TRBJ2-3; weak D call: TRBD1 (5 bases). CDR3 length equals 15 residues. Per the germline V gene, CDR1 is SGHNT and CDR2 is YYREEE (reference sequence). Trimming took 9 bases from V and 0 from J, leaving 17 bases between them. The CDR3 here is CATLRWGASTDTQYF. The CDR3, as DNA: TGTGCCACCTTGCGGTGGGGCGCGAGCACAGATACGCAGTATTTT.

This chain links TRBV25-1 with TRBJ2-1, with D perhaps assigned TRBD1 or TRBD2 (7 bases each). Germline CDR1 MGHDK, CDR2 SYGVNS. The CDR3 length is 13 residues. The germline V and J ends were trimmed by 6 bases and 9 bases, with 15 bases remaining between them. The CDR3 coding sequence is TGTGCCAGCAGAGACACAGGGGAGGGTGAGCAGTTCTTC. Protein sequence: CASRDTGEGEQFF.

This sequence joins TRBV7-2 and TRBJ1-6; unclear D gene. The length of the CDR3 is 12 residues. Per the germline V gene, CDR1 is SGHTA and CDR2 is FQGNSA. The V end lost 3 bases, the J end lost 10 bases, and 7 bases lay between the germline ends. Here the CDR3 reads CASSLLASPLHF. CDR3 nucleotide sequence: TGTGCCAGCAGCTTGTTGGCGTCACCCCTCCACTTT.

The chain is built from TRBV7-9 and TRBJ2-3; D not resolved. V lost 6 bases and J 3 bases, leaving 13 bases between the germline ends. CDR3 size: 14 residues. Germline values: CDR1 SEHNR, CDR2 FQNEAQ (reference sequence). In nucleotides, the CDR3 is TGTGCCAGCAGACCAACCCGAATAACAGATACGCAGTATTTT. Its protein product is CASRPTRITDTQYF. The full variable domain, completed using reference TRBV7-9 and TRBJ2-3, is DTGVSQNPRHKITKRGQNVTFRCDPISEHNRLYWYRQTLGQGPEFLTYFQNEAQLEKSRLLSDRFSAERPKGSFSTLEIQRTEQGDSAMYLCASRPTRITDTQYFGPGTRLTVL.

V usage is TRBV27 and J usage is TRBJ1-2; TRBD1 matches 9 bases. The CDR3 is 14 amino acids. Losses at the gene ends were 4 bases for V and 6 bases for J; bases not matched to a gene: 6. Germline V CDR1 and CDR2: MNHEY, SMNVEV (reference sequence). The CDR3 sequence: CASSSLGTGHGYTF. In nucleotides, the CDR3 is TGTGCCAGCAGTTCACTCGGGACAGGGCATGGCTACACCTTC.

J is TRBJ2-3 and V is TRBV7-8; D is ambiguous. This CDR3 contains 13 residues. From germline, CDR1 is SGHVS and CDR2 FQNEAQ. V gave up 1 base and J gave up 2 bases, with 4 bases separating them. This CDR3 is CASSLVYTDTQYF. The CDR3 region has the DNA TGTGCCAGCAGCTTAGTTTACACAGATACGCAGTATTTT.

The CDR3 loop reads CSVESVGGLGGETQYF. The CDR3 DNA follows: TGCAGCGTTGAATCCGTGGGGGGACTAGGGGGAGAGACCCAGTACTTC. V is TRBV29-1 and J is TRBJ2-5; 8 nucleotides line up with TRBD2. The CDR3 length is 16 residues. CDR1 and CDR2 (germline): SQVTM, ANQGSEA. V trimming: 2 bases; J trimming: 4 bases; junction bases outside the gene matches: 12.